This T cell receptor beta chain was identified during a study of cytomegalovirus exposure and HLA in healthy donors. Study context: Among the approximately 410 genotyped donors, 65% to 85% were placed in the Caucasian-associated ancestry cluster. Study outcomes and limitations: What was likely a sequencing artifact was a cluster of highly shared sequence variants. Analysis was performed later, and it showed HLA-associated TCR beta chains to be more clonally expanded than equally common others.

The PCR had 60 Vbeta and 13 Jbeta primers. Profiled with immunoSEQ multiplex PCR; TCRdb holds only in-frame clones, not every one. Of approximately 97,000 clones in the sample, more than 70% are singletons; the top ten hold 8% to 10%. V trimming: 3 bases; J trimming: 2 bases; junction bases outside the gene matches: 3. The CDR3 extends over 16 amino acids. Germline V gene data show CDR1 as SGHVS and CDR2 as FNYEAQ. This clone was seen a few times. Its antigen is not known. The genes are TRBV7-6 and TRBJ2-2; 10 bases line up with TRBD1. The source material was PBMCs. This sequence originates from a male donor in good health and CMV-seropositive. In DNA, the CDR3 is TGTGCCAGCAGCTTTAGACAGGGGGCAAACACCGGGGAGCTGTTTTTT. Protein sequence: CASSFRQGANTGELFF.